The rows below give T cell receptor beta chains drawn from one sample of a study of blood T cell repertoires in COVID-19. Using immunoSEQ multiplex PCR, the repertoire was profiled, and TCRdb retains in-frame clones only, with some absent. Of about 230,000 clones detected, 88% appear once; the ten largest clones hold about 2.3%. Sequenced sample: PBMCs or T cells enriched from blood (not recorded which). These receptors all come from a middle-aged woman with acute COVID-19. Both conserved end residues are part of each CDR3. Where a row states a size, it is once, few, many or the class of an expanded clone; other rows omit it.

TRBV27	TRBJ1-1	NA	CASSLSLQGTEAFF
TRBV10-3	TRBJ1-6	NA	CAISWGQGDNSPLHF
TRBV7-8	TRBJ2-1	NA	CASSFPRQGGNEQFF
TRBV7-8	TRBJ1-3	NA	CASSLGWRNSGNTIYF
TRBV6-5	TRBJ1-2	many	CASSSDRGGYGYTF
TRBV10-3	TRBJ2-5	once	CAISGPGTGPGETQYF
TRBV5-8	TRBJ1-5	NA	CASSFEINQPQHF
TRBV6-4	TRBJ2-3	NA	CASSEAGLQYF
TRBV30	TRBJ2-6	once	CAWSLHSPGGGANVLTF
TRBV29-1	TRBJ1-1	once	CSVRTGGTEAFF
TRBV7-9	TRBJ1-5	NA	CASSQDSFNQPQHF
TRBV6-5	TRBJ1-2	once	CASRSTGHYGYTF
TRBV27	TRBJ2-7	NA	CASWGQGVSYYEQYF
TRBV6-5	TRBJ1-1	NA	CASSLTSGVAFF
TRBV12-3/TRBV12-4	TRBJ1-5	NA	CASSSRVLQPQHF
TRBV2	TRBJ2-1	NA	CASRYTSGRDRNEQFF
TRBV7-2	TRBJ2-2	once	CASSLAPGRGPGELFF
TRBV7-2	TRBJ1-2	NA	CASSLVPGEGGYTF
TRBV10-3	TRBJ2-3	once	CAISESASSTDTQYF
TRBV27	TRBJ1-1	once	CASSLTGGNTEAFF
TRBV30	TRBJ1-5	NA	CAWGVGRMNQPQHF
TRBV5-1	TRBJ2-1	NA	CASSLNMEQFF
TRBV18	TRBJ2-3	once	CASSSTPSGGLTDTQYF
TRBV19	TRBJ1-5	few	CATLGKTGFNQPQHF
TRBV6-6	TRBJ1-6	once	CASSRLDTDYNSPLHF
TRBV18	TRBJ1-1	few	CASSPTKQGGTEAFF